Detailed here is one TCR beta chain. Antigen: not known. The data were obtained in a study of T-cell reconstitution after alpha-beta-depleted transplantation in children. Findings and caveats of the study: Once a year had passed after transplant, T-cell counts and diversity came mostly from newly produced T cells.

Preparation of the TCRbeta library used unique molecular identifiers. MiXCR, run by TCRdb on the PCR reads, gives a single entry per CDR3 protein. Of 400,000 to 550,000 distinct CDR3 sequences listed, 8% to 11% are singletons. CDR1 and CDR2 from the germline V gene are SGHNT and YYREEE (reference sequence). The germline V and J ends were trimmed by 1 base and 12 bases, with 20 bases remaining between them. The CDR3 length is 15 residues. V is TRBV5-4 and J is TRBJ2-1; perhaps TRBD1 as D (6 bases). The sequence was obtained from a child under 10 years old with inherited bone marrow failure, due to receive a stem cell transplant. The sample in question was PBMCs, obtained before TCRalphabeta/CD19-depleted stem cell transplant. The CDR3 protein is CASSLPTGPGDGQFF. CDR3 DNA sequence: TGTGCCAGCAGCTTGCCGACAGGCCCCGGGGACGGGCAGTTCTTC. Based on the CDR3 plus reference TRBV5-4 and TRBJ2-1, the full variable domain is ETGVTQSPTHLIKTRGQQVTLRCSSQSGHNTVSWYQQALGQGPQFIFQYYREEENGRGNFPPRFSGLQFPNYSSELNVNALELDDSALYLCASSLPTGPGDGQFFGPGTRLTVL.